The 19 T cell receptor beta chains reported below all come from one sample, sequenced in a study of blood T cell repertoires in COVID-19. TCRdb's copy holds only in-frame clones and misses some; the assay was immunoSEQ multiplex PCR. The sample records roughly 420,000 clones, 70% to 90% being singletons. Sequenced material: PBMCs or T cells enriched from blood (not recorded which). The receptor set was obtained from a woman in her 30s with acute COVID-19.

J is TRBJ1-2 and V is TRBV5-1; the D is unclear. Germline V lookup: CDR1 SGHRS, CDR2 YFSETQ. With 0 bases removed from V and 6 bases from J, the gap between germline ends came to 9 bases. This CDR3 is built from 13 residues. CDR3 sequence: CASSLGYSDGYTF. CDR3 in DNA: TGCGCCAGCAGCTTGGGGTACAGTGATGGCTACACCTTC.

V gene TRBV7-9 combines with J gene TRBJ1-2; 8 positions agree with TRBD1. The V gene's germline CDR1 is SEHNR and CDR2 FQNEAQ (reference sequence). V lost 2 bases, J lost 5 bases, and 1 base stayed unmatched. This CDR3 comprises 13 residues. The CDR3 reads CASSLQGAYGYTF. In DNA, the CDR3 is TGTGCCAGCAGCTTACAGGGGGCTTATGGCTACACCTTC. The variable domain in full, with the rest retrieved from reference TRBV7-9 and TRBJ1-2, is DTGVSQNPRHKITKRGQNVTFRCDPISEHNRLYWYRQTLGQGPEFLTYFQNEAQLEKSRLLSDRFSAERPKGSFSTLEIQRTEQGDSAMYLCASSLQGAYGYTFGSGTRLTVV.

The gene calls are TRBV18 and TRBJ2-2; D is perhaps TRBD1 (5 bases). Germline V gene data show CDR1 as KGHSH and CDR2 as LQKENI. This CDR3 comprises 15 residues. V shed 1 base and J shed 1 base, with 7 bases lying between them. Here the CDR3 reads CASSPRQGNTGELFF. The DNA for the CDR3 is TGTGCCAGCTCACCACGGCAGGGGAACACCGGGGAGCTGTTTTTT.

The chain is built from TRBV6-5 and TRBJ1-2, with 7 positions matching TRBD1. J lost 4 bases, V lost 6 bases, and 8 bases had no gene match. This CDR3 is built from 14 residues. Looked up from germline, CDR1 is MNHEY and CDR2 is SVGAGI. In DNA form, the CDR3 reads TGTGCCAGCAGAGCACCAGGGGGAAGCTATGGCTACACCTTC. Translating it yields CASRAPGGSYGYTF.

The CDR3 reads CASSLALGGGDTGELFF. Written as DNA, the CDR3 is TGCGCCAGCAGCTTGGCCCTGGGTGGGGGGGACACCGGGGAGCTGTTTTTT. This rearrangement joins TRBV5-1 to TRBJ2-2, with 7 bases that match TRBD2. V shed 0 bases, J shed 3 bases, and the junction held 8 bases outside the gene matches. This CDR3 is 17 amino acids long. Germline V gene lookup returns CDR1 SGHRS and CDR2 YFSETQ.

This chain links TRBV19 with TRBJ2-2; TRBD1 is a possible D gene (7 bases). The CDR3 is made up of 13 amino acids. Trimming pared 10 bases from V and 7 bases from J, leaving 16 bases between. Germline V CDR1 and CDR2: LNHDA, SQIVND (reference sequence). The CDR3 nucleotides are TGTGCCACTTGCCAGGGGGGAGTCGGGGAGCTGTTTTTT. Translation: CATCQGGVGELFF. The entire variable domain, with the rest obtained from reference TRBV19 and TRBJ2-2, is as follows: DGGITQSPKYLFRKEGQNVTLSCEQNLNHDAMYWYRQDPGQGLRLIYYSQIVNDFQKGDIAEGYSVSREKKESFPLTVTSAQKNPTAFYLCATCQGGVGELFFGEGSRLTVL.

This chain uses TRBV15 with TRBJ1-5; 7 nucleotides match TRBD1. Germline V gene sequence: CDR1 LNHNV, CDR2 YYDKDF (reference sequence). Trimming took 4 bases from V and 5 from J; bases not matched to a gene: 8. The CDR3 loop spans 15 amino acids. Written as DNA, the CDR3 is TGTGCCACCAGCATAGACAGGGTTGACTATCAGCCCCAGCATTTT. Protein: CATSIDRVDYQPQHF.

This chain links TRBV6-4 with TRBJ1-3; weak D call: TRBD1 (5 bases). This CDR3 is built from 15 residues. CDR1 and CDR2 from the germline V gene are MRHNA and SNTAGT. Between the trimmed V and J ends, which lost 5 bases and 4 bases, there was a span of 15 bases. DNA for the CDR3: TGTGCCAGCAGTCGGCGGGACGTATGGGGAAACACCATATATTTT. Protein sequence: CASSRRDVWGNTIYF.

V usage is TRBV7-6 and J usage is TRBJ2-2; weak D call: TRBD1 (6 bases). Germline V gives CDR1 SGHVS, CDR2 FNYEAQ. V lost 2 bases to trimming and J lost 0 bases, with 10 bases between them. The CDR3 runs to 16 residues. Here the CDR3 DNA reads TGTGCCAGCAGCTTATTGGACAGATCGAACACCGGGGAGCTGTTTTTT. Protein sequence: CASSLLDRSNTGELFF.

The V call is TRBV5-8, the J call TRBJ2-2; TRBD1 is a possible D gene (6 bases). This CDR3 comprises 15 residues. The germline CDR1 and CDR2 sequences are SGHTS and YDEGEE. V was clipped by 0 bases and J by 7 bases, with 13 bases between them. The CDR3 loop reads CASSLAWGPDGELFF. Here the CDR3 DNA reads TGTGCCAGCAGCTTGGCCTGGGGGCCAGACGGGGAGCTGTTTTTT.

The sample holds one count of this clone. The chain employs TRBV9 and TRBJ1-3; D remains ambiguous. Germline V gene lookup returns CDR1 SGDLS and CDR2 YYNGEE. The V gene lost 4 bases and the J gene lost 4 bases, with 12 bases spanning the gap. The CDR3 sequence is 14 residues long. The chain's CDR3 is CASSQILPGNTIYF. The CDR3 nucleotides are TGTGCCAGCAGCCAGATCCTTCCGGGAAACACCATATATTTT.

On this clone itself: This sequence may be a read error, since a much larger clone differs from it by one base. For the CDR3, the DNA is TGTGCCAGCAGGGACAGGACCTACGAGCAGTACTTC. Its translation: CASRDRTYEQYF. The V and J genes are TRBV3-1 (or the pseudogene TRBV3-2) and TRBJ2-7; TRBD1 agrees at 7 bases. V gave up 6 bases and J gave up 2 bases; unmatched junction bases: 1. Looked up from germline, CDR1 is LGHDT and CDR2 is YNNKEL (reference sequence). This CDR3 has 12 residues.

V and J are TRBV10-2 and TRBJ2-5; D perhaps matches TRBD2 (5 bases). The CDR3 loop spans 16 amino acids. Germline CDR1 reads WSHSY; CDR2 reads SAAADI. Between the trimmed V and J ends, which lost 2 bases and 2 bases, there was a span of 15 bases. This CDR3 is CASSEQRGDIQETQYF. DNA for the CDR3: TGCGCCAGCAGTGAGCAACGGGGAGATATACAAGAGACCCAGTACTTC.

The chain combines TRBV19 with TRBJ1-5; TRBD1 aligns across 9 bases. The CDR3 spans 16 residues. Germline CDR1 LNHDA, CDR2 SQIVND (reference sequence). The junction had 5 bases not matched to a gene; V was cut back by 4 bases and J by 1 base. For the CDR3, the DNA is TGTGCCAGTAGTACATGGGGACAGGGAAGCAATCAGCCCCAGCATTTT. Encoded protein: CASSTWGQGSNQPQHF.

This CDR3 is CASSFRASEGEQYF. Written as DNA, the CDR3 is TGTGCCAGCAGTTTTCGGGCTAGCGAGGGAGAGCAGTACTTC. This chain connects TRBV27 to TRBJ2-7; tentatively, D is TRBD2 (6 bases). The CDR3 loop spans 14 amino acids. Germline-derived CDR1 and CDR2 are MNHEY and SMNVEV (reference sequence). The V end lost 3 bases, the J end lost 7 bases, and 16 bases lay between the germline ends.

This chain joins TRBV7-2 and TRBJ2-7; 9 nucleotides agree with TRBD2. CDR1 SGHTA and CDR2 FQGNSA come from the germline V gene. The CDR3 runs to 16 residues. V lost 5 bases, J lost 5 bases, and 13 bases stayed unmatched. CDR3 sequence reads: CASSPLAGGPAHEQYF. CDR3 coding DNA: TGTGCCAGCAGCCCCTTGGCGGGGGGGCCGGCTCACGAGCAGTACTTC.

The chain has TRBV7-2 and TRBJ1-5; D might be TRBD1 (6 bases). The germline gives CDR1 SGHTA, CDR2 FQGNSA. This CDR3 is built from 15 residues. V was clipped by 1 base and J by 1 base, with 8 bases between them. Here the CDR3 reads CASSLDGTSNQPQHF. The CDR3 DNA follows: TGTGCCAGCAGCTTAGACGGGACAAGCAATCAGCCCCAGCATTTT.

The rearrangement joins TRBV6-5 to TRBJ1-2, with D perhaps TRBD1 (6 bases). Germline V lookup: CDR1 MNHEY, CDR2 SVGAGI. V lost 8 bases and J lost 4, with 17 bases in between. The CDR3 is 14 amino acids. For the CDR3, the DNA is TGTGCCAGCGCGGCTGGGGGCGCCGGCTATGGCTACACCTTC. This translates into CASAAGGAGYGYTF.

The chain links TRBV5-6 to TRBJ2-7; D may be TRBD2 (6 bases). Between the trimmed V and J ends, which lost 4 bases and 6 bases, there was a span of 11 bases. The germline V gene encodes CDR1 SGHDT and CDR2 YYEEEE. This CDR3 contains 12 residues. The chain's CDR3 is CASSAMGGEQYF. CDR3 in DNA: TGTGCCAGCAGCGCGATGGGGGGCGAGCAGTACTTC. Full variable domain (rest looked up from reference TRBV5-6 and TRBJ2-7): DAGVTQSPTHLIKTRGQQVTLRCSPKSGHDTVSWYQQALGQGPQFIFQYYEEEERQRGNFPDRFSGHQFPNYSSELNVNALLLGDSALYLCASSAMGGEQYFGPGTRLTVT.